The 19 T cell receptor beta chains listed next were all sequenced from one sample in a study of cytomegalovirus exposure and HLA in healthy donors. The method was immunoSEQ multiplex PCR; TCRdb's version includes in-frame clones alone and lacks a portion of them. Of 50,000 to 65,000 clones in the sample, about 95% are singletons; the top ten hold more than 6.5%. Sequencing used PBMCs. The origin of the receptors is a woman in her late teens or twenties in good health and CMV-seropositive.

The chain has TRBV7-9 and TRBJ1-1; weak D call: TRBD1 (5 bases). The CDR3 covers 13 residues. Trimming removed 4 bases at V and 2 bases at J, with 8 bases between. Germline CDR1 SEHNR, CDR2 FQNEAQ (reference sequence). The CDR3 DNA is TGTGCCAGCAGCTCAGGACAAAACACTGAAGCTTTCTTT. Translating it yields CASSSGQNTEAFF.

This chain connects TRBV4-2 to TRBJ1-2; 7 nucleotides match TRBD1. Germline V gene data show CDR1 as LGHNA and CDR2 as YNFKEQ. The CDR3 is 15 amino acids. V shed 1 base, J shed 8 bases, and the junction held 10 bases outside the gene matches. The CDR3 sequence is CASSQGSGTEAGYTF. CDR3 DNA sequence: TGTGCCAGCAGCCAAGGATCCGGGACAGAGGCGGGCTACACCTTC.

This rearrangement joins TRBV5-4 to TRBJ2-3, with D maybe TRBD1 (7 bases). Germline-derived CDR1 and CDR2 are SGHNT and YYREEE (reference sequence). CDR3 size: 17 residues. The V end lost 1 base, the J end lost 5 bases, and 20 bases lay between the germline ends. CDR3: CASSLSGRVQGGDTQYF. The CDR3 DNA reads as TGTGCCAGCAGCTTGTCAGGGCGTGTTCAGGGGGGAGATACGCAGTATTTT.

The chain uses TRBV25-1 and TRBJ1-2, with D possibly TRBD1 on 6 matching bases. The CDR3 contains 17 residues. Germline V lookup: CDR1 MGHDK, CDR2 SYGVNS. The V gene lost 2 bases and the J gene lost 8 bases, with 24 bases spanning the gap. CDR3 sequence: CASSESIRGKILGGYTF. CDR3 DNA: TGTGCCAGCAGTGAAAGTATCAGGGGAAAGATCCTGGGGGGCTACACCTTC.

V and J are TRBV6-4 and TRBJ2-3, with a weak D call TRBD2 (5 bases). V was cut by 6 bases and J by 1 base, with 14 bases left in between. The CDR3 is 15 residues long. Germline V gene sequence: CDR1 MRHNA, CDR2 SNTAGT. The CDR3 bases are TGTGCCAGCAGGTCGGTAGCCGGGGGCACAGATACGCAGTATTTT. Translating it yields CASRSVAGGTDTQYF.

The count of this clone is one. J is TRBJ1-1 and V is TRBV5-4; no clear D. Trimming took 2 bases from V and 4 from J, leaving 9 bases between them. CDR1 is SGHNT and CDR2 is YYREEE in the germline V gene (reference sequence). The CDR3 is 13 residues long. The CDR3 sequence: CASSLTPSTEAFF. The CDR3 bases are TGTGCCAGCAGCTTAACCCCGAGCACTGAAGCTTTCTTT.

As DNA, the CDR3 is TGTGCCAGCAGCCCCCGACTAGCGGGGGGGCGATCGAACACCGGGGAGCTGTTTTTT. This sequence encodes CASSPRLAGGRSNTGELFF. The chain employs TRBV7-6 and TRBJ2-2; 14 nucleotides agree with TRBD2. In germline, CDR1 is SGHVS, CDR2 FNYEAQ. Trimming took 5 bases from V and 0 from J; bases not matched to a gene: 8. CDR3 length: 19 amino acids.

The chain joins TRBV6-1 to TRBJ1-1; TRBD1 aligns across 9 bases. Unmatched junction bases numbered 7, after V lost 6 bases and J lost 2 bases. CDR1 and CDR2 (germline): MNHNS, SASEGT. The CDR3 loop spans 15 amino acids. Here the CDR3 reads CASSPWDRVNTEAFF. CDR3 nucleotides: TGTGCCAGCAGCCCCTGGGACAGGGTAAACACTGAAGCTTTCTTT.

V is TRBV28 and J is TRBJ2-7, with 13 bases matching TRBD2. Germline trimming cut 5 bases from V and 2 bases from J; bases unmatched to any gene: 12. From germline, CDR1 is MDHEN and CDR2 SYDVKM. The length of the CDR3 is 18 residues. This CDR3 is CASSTGTSGTWIAYEQYF. CDR3 bases: TGTGCCAGCAGTACCGGGACTAGCGGGACCTGGATTGCCTACGAGCAGTACTTC.

V gene TRBV4-2 combines with J gene TRBJ1-1; TRBD1 might be the D (5 bases). This CDR3 has 15 amino acids. The V end was cut by 6 bases, the J end by 0 bases, with 14 bases between. CDR1 is LGHNA and CDR2 is YNFKEQ in the germline V gene. CDR3 DNA: TGTGCCAGCAGGCCTGGCCCGACAGTGAACACTGAAGCTTTCTTT. Translating gives CASRPGPTVNTEAFF.

The chain employs TRBV28 and TRBJ2-7, with D possibly matching TRBD1 (5 bases). The V and J ends lost 7 bases and 0 bases respectively, with 10 bases between them. The V gene's germline CDR1 is MDHEN and CDR2 SYDVKM. The CDR3 contains 13 residues. The CDR3 spells CASTTVSSYEQYF. In DNA form, the CDR3 reads TGTGCCAGCACGACAGTGAGCTCCTACGAGCAGTACTTC.

The rearrangement joins TRBV10-2 to TRBJ1-1, with TRBD1 matching over 7 bases. Germline V gene data show CDR1 as WSHSY and CDR2 as SAAADI. V trimming: 6 bases; J trimming: 4 bases; junction bases outside the gene matches: 5. CDR3 size: 13 residues. The CDR3 is CASRDRASTEAFF. Here the CDR3 DNA reads TGCGCCAGCAGAGACAGGGCGAGCACTGAAGCTTTCTTT.

V usage is TRBV7-9 and J usage is TRBJ2-1; the D gene is possibly TRBD2 (6 bases). This CDR3 is built from 11 residues. Germline CDR1 is SEHNR and CDR2 is FQNEAQ (reference sequence). V lost 6 bases and J 10 bases, leaving 10 bases between the germline ends. This CDR3 reads CASSRGLEQFF. The CDR3 region has the DNA TGTGCCAGCAGTCGCGGACTAGAGCAGTTCTTC. The variable domain in full, completed from reference TRBV7-9 and TRBJ2-1, reads DTGVSQNPRHKITKRGQNVTFRCDPISEHNRLYWYRQTLGQGPEFLTYFQNEAQLEKSRLLSDRFSAERPKGSFSTLEIQRTEQGDSAMYLCASSRGLEQFFGPGTRLTVL.

This clone has a handful of counts. The V gene is TRBV7-9, the J gene TRBJ2-7, with D possibly TRBD1 on 6 matching bases. The germline V gene has CDR1 SEHNR and CDR2 FQNEAQ (reference sequence). The ends were cut back, 6 bases at V and 3 bases at J, with 9 bases in the middle. The CDR3 is 12 amino acids. The CDR3, as DNA: TGTGCCAGCAGTCCCAGGGGCTACGAGCAGTACTTC. Amino acids: CASSPRGYEQYF.

The chain has TRBV28 and TRBJ1-4; TRBD1 is a possible D gene (5 bases). The germline CDR1 and CDR2 sequences are MDHEN and SYDVKM. There are 14 residues in the CDR3. V was shortened by 2 bases and J by 3 bases, with 7 bases between the two germline ends. The CDR3 nucleotides read TGTGCCAGCAGTTTACGACAGTCTAATGAAAAACTGTTTTTT. This translates into CASSLRQSNEKLFF.

The chain links TRBV11-2 to TRBJ2-1; 7 positions agree with TRBD1. V gave up 5 bases and J gave up 13 bases; unmatched junction bases: 20. This CDR3 is built from 16 residues. Germline loops: CDR1 SGHAT, CDR2 FQNNGV. CDR3 amino acids: CASSARTAKSAGGQFF. The CDR3 bases are TGTGCCAGCAGCGCAAGGACAGCAAAGTCAGCAGGGGGTCAGTTCTTC.

The chain recombines TRBV7-2 with TRBJ2-7, with a tentative D call TRBD1 (5 bases). V lost 5 bases and J lost 2, with 13 bases in between. This CDR3 is built from 14 residues. Germline CDR1 and CDR2: SGHTA and FQGNSA. CDR3 coding DNA: TGTGCCAGCAGCCCAGGGCTTGGAACCTACGAGCAGTACTTC. It encodes CASSPGLGTYEQYF.

This clone was counted once. The chain combines TRBV6-5 with TRBJ2-2; 8 bases map to TRBD1. CDR1 and CDR2 (germline): MNHEY, SVGAGI. V lost 5 bases, J lost 6 bases, and 5 bases stayed unmatched. The CDR3 loop spans 14 amino acids. CDR3 region: CASSTHRGAGELFF. CDR3 bases: TGTGCCAGCAGTACACACAGGGGGGCCGGGGAGCTGTTTTTT.

V is TRBV11-2 and J is TRBJ1-1, with 7 positions matching TRBD1. The CDR3 totals 14 residues. Trimming at V came to 4 bases and at J to 3 bases, leaving 5 bases not matched to a gene. Germline V gene lookup returns CDR1 SGHAT and CDR2 FQNNGV. The CDR3 spells CASSWTGRDTEAFF. Here the CDR3 DNA reads TGTGCCAGCAGCTGGACAGGACGGGACACTGAAGCTTTCTTT. The complete variable domain, with remaining parts taken from reference TRBV11-2 and TRBJ1-1, reads EAGVAQSPRYKIIEKRQSVAFWCNPISGHATLYWYQQILGQGPKLLIQFQNNGVVDDSQLPKDRFSAERLKGVDSTLKIQPAKLEDSAVYLCASSWTGRDTEAFFGQGTRLTVV.